This T cell receptor beta chain is from a study of T cells in Graves' hyperthyroidism and ophthalmopathy. V was clipped by 5 bases and J by 3 bases; unmatched bases: 10. CDR3 length: 17 amino acids. Germline V gene data show CDR1 as SGHAT and CDR2 as FQNNGV. General observations from the study: Through a model of 13 V-J features, ophthalmopathy was separated from stable hyperthyroidism.

It was RNA transcripts that yielded the amplified TCR beta CDR3 regions. Initially, a first-round RT-PCR of the TCR CDR3 employed the HTBI primer set. TCRdb reprocessed the multiplex PCR reads with MiXCR, giving one entry per CDR3 protein. The sample holds approximately 370,000 distinct CDR3 sequences; about 15% are singletons and the top ten take approximately 30%. Any symptoms of ophthalmopathy came after the first hyperthyroidism diagnosis, from which the blood sample dates. This clonotype occurred many times. What it binds is not known. Sequenced input: blood. The clonotype was recovered from a woman aged 25-40 years with Graves' hyperthyroidism that later progressed to Graves' ophthalmopathy. The chain joins TRBV11-2 to TRBJ2-1, with 10 bases aligning to TRBD2. CDR3 nucleotide sequence: TGTGCCAGCAGCCTTCGCGCTAGCGGGGGTTTCTACAATGAGCAGTTCTTC. It yields the protein CASSLRASGGFYNEQFF.